A selection of T cell receptor beta chains follows, all from one sample in a study of beta chain features in type 1 diabetes. Clones were read by immunoSEQ multiplex PCR, and TCRdb kept only the in-frame ones, dropping some. The sample contains roughly 700,000 clones, around an eighth of which appear only once. Source material: naive CD4+ T cells from blood. The receptors here all came from a man younger than 30 with type 1 diabetes. Both conserved end residues are part of each CDR3. Fields, in order: clone size, D gene, J gene, V gene, CDR3 protein, CDR3 DNA. A D gene is named only where the DNA matches it firmly. Clone size appears in some rows only: once, few, many, or a class for an expanded clone.

NA | TRBD1 | TRBJ1-1 | TRBV2 | CASSAGTGGAEAFF | TGTGCCAGCAGTGCCGGGACAGGGGGAGCTGAAGCTTTCTTT
NA | TRBD2 | TRBJ2-1 | TRBV13 | CASSRRLAGVTYNEQFF | TGTGCCAGCAGCCGGCGACTAGCGGGGGTGACGTACAATGAGCAGTTCTTC
NA | NA | TRBJ1-2 | TRBV25-1 | CASTRDGGSGYTF | TGTGCCAGCACCCGGGATGGGGGTTCGGGCTACACCTTC
NA | NA | TRBJ1-1 | TRBV28 | CASSWGRGREAFF | TGTGCCAGCAGTTGGGGCCGTGGAAGAGAAGCTTTCTTT
NA | NA | TRBJ1-1 | TRBV18 | CASSPGDYLEAFF | TGTGCCAGCTCACCAGGAGATTACCTAGAAGCTTTCTTT
few | TRBD2 | TRBJ2-5 | TRBV29-1 | CSVEEWLAGGETQYF | TGCAGCGTGGAAGAGTGGCTAGCGGGGGGCGAGACCCAGTACTTC
few | NA | TRBJ1-4 | TRBV2 | CASGNDEKLFF | TGTGCCAGCGGCAATGATGAAAAACTGTTTTTT
NA | NA | TRBJ2-3 | TRBV4-1 | CASSQAEGGEPDTQYF | TGCGCCAGCAGCCAAGCGGAGGGGGGGGAGCCAGATACGCAGTATTTT
many | NA | TRBJ2-2 | TRBV27 | CASSQNTGELFF | TGTGCCAGCAGTCAGAACACCGGGGAGCTGTTTTTT
NA | TRBD2 | TRBJ2-1 | TRBV11-2 | CASSLEGGNYNEQFF | TGTGCCAGCAGCTTAGAGGGGGGGAACTACAATGAGCAGTTCTTC
NA | NA | TRBJ1-1 | TRBV30 | CAWSPPLRDTEAFF | TGTGCCTGGAGTCCGCCGTTGAGAGACACTGAAGCTTTCTTT
few | NA | TRBJ2-7 | TRBV25-1 | CASSAGNSYEQYF | TGTGCCAGCAGTGCAGGTAACTCCTACGAGCAGTACTTC
NA | TRBD1 | TRBJ1-1 | TRBV6-5 | CASSNNRGVAFF | TGTGCCAGCAGTAATAACAGGGGAGTAGCTTTCTTT
NA | NA | TRBJ2-7 | TRBV7-9 | CASSLALTASYEQYF | TGTGCCAGCAGCTTAGCTTTGACAGCCTCCTACGAGCAGTACTTC
many | NA | TRBJ2-4 | TRBV18 | CASSPGRQKNIQYF | TGTGCCAGCTCACCAGGGCGGCAGAAAAACATTCAGTACTTC
NA | NA | TRBJ2-1 | TRBV2 | CASSEAGGPGAEQFF | TGTGCCAGCAGTGAAGCAGGAGGGCCTGGGGCTGAGCAGTTCTTC
once | NA | TRBJ2-7 | TRBV7-8 | CASSLGVRVVGEQYF | TGTGCCAGCAGCTTAGGGGTCAGGGTAGTTGGAGAGCAGTACTTC
few | NA | TRBJ1-2 | TRBV30 | CAWDRRVYGYTF | TGTGCCTGGGACAGGAGGGTATATGGCTACACCTTC
NA | NA | TRBJ1-1 | TRBV10-3 | CAISESGEAFF | TGTGCCATCAGTGAGTCGGGGGAAGCTTTCTTT
few | NA | TRBJ1-3 | TRBV5-4 | CASSLVQGNTIYF | TGTGCCAGCAGCTTGGTACAGGGCAACACCATATATTTT
NA | NA | TRBJ1-5 | TRBV18 | CASSVGGTGNQPQHF | TGTGCCAGCTCCGTGGGGGGGACGGGCAATCAGCCCCAGCATTTT
few | NA | TRBJ1-2 | TRBV5-1 | CASSLPGVGYGYTF | TGCGCCAGCAGCTTGCCAGGGGTGGGCTATGGCTACACCTTC
NA | NA | TRBJ1-4 | TRBV6-6 | CASSYRSAATNEKLFF | TGTGCCAGCAGTTACAGGTCGGCTGCAACTAATGAAAAACTGTTTTTT
NA | NA | TRBJ1-1 | TRBV6-5 | CASRKGTEAFF | TGTGCCAGCAGGAAGGGCACTGAAGCTTTCTTT
NA | NA | TRBJ2-1 | TRBV28 | CASSINPVGGDEQFF | TGTGCCAGCAGTATAAACCCGGTTGGTGGGGATGAGCAGTTCTTC
few | TRBD2 | TRBJ2-3 | TRBV6-5 | CASSSPTSGGRDTQYF | TGTGCCAGCAGTTCCCCGACTAGCGGGGGACGGGATACGCAGTATTTT
NA | TRBD1 | TRBJ2-1 | TRBV4-2 | CASSQERTGYNEQFF | TGTGCCAGCAGCCAAGAAAGGACAGGCTACAATGAGCAGTTCTTC